This T cell receptor (beta chain) was obtained from a study of T cell repertoires in cytomegalovirus infection. The study's findings and limits: The ex vivo response was dominated by HLA-C-restricted CMV-specific TCR beta clonotypes.

Each CDR3 protein is one row after TCRdb ran MiXCR on the reads. Of more than 85,000 distinct CDR3 sequences detected, about 30% appear once; the ten largest clones hold 80% to 90%. With respect to this clonotype: Antigen unknown. The junction does not match germline at one end; this may be a read error.

This sequence was found in a human donor in good health (CMV status not recorded). Some clones in this sample may be carry-over from other donors' samples. Material: CD8+ T cells from cultured PBMCs, obtained from culture after CMV antigen stimulation.

The CDR3 nucleotides read TGCGCCAGCAGCTTACAGTCAACGACGATGCGTTTTGAACAACTGTTTTTT. This gives the protein CASSLQSTTMRFEQLFF. The chain has TRBV5-1 and TRBJ1-4, with D unclear. The CDR3 spans 17 residues. Germline CDR1 is SGHRS and CDR2 is YFSETQ. Drawing the rest from reference TRBV5-1 and TRBJ1-4, the complete variable domain is KAGVTQTPRYLIKTRGQQVTLSCSPISGHRSVSWYQQTPGQGLQFLFEYFSETQRNKGNFPGRFSGRQFSNSRSEMNVSTLELGDSALYLCASSLQSTTMRFEQLFFGSGTQLSVL.